A selection of T cell receptor beta chains follows, all from one sample in a study of T cell responses to AZD1222 COVID-19 vaccine. Sequencing was performed with immunoSEQ multiplex PCR; in TCRdb, only in-frame clones are kept and a portion is missing. The profile shows around 130,000 clones, about nine tenths of them singletons. The sequencing used peripheral blood, collected 28 days after the second AZD1222 dose. The receptors derive from an adult who received the AZD1222 COVID-19 vaccine. CDR3s include the opening cysteine and the closing phenylalanine or tryptophan. A D gene is named only where the DNA matches it firmly. Expanded clones get a size class; other rows say once, few or many, or leave the size out.

V gene	D gene	J gene	clone size	CDR3 DNA	CDR3 protein
TRBV30	-	TRBJ2-4	-	TGTGCCTGGAGTCCAACCCAGGGGCGCGGAGACATTCAGTACTTC	CAWSPTQGRGDIQYF
TRBV10-2	-	TRBJ1-5	-	TGCGCCAGCAGCGGGGGGACATCGGATCAGCCCCAGCATTTT	CASSGGTSDQPQHF
TRBV5-1	-	TRBJ2-3	-	TGCGCCAGCAGCTTGAGGATTAGCACAGATACGCAGTATTTT	CASSLRISTDTQYF
TRBV6-6	-	TRBJ1-6	-	TGTGCCAGCACCCCGGGGAAGGGACACAGGTCACCCCTCCACTTT	CASTPGKGHRSPLHF
TRBV5-8	-	TRBJ1-5	-	TGTGCCAGCAGCTTCAAGGGAAATAGCCCCAATCAGCCCCAGCATTTT	CASSFKGNSPNQPQHF
TRBV10-1	TRBD1	TRBJ1-2	-	TGCGCCAGCAGTGGTACAGGGGGGTCTAACTATGGCTACACCTTC	CASSGTGGSNYGYTF
TRBV7-9	TRBD1	TRBJ2-1	once	TGTGCCAGCAGCCCCCCGACAGGGGGCGATGAGCAGTTCTTC	CASSPPTGGDEQFF
TRBV7-2	TRBD1	TRBJ1-5	-	TGTGCCAGCAGCCGGGGACAGGCCAGCAATCAGCCCCAGCATTTT	CASSRGQASNQPQHF
TRBV2	-	TRBJ1-1	few	TGTGCCAGCTTTGGGACTGCTGAAGCTTTCTTT	CASFGTAEAFF
TRBV11-3	TRBD1	TRBJ1-2	few	TGTGCCAGCAGCTTAGAAGGTCGACAGGGGGACTATGGCTACACCTTC	CASSLEGRQGDYGYTF
TRBV9	TRBD2	TRBJ2-7	once	TGTGCCAGCAGCGCGACCTCTAGCGGGGGGGCTAACGAGCAGTACTTC	CASSATSSGGANEQYF
TRBV2	-	TRBJ1-2	-	TGTGCCAGCAATAGGAGGGCAGGGACAAGCAACTATGGCTACACCTTC	CASNRRAGTSNYGYTF
TRBV25-1	-	TRBJ1-1	-	TGTGCCAGCAGAGCCCCGGGGGGGGTAGGCACTGAAGCTTTCTTT	CASRAPGGVGTEAFF
TRBV3-1/TRBV3-2	-	TRBJ2-3	-	TGTGCCAGCAGCCAAGATCTAGGCGGGCAGTATTTT	CASSQDLGGQYF
TRBV5-4	-	TRBJ2-3	-	TGTGCCAGCGCCGGGCCCTCCAATCCGGATACGCAGTATTTT	CASAGPSNPDTQYF
TRBV5-4	-	TRBJ1-1	-	TGTGCCAGCAGCTCCGGGGGACCTATGAACACTGAAGCTTTCTTT	CASSSGGPMNTEAFF
TRBV11-2	-	TRBJ1-6	few	TGTGCCAGCAGCCAGGGTTCACCCCTCCACTTT	CASSQGSPLHF
TRBV7-9	-	TRBJ1-2	-	TGTGCCAGCAGCTTAGACTTCCTGGGGAAAGCAGACTATGGCTACACCTTC	CASSLDFLGKADYGYTF
TRBV2	-	TRBJ2-2	-	TGTGCCAGCACTTCAGGGGTAATACCGGGGGAGCTGTTTTTT	CASTSGVIPGELFF
TRBV24-1	-	TRBJ1-2	few	TGTGCCACCTGGGCCGCGTTCTATGGCTACACCTTC	CATWAAFYGYTF
TRBV27	TRBD2	TRBJ2-1	once	TGTGCCAGCAGTTTAAGCCCCCCCTCTAGCGGGGGTAACAATGAGCAGTTCTTC	CASSLSPPSSGGNNEQFF
TRBV7-9	-	TRBJ1-2	-	TGTGCCAGCAGCCTGGACACAAACTATGGCTACACCTTC	CASSLDTNYGYTF
TRBV9	-	TRBJ2-1	few	TGTGCCAGCAGCTCCGGGATTTACAATGAGCAGTTCTTC	CASSSGIYNEQFF
TRBV10-3	-	TRBJ1-2	-	TGTGCCATCAGTGAGTCGGCAGGCCCCTATGGCTACACCTTC	CAISESAGPYGYTF
TRBV7-3	TRBD1	TRBJ1-5	-	TGTGCCAGCAGCTTCCGGACAGGGGAAGACCAGCCCCAGCATTTT	CASSFRTGEDQPQHF
TRBV10-3	-	TRBJ1-6	-	TGTGCCATCAGTGAGTCCGGGACAACCGGGTCCTATAATTCACCCCTCCACTTT	CAISESGTTGSYNSPLHF
TRBV5-1	-	TRBJ2-3	once	TGCGCCAGCAGCTTGTCAGACCCGGGTTCAGATACGCAGTATTTT	CASSLSDPGSDTQYF
TRBV18	-	TRBJ2-2	-	TGTGCCAGCTCGAGGACAGAACTCACCGGGGAGCTGTTTTTT	CASSRTELTGELFF
TRBV30	TRBD1	TRBJ2-2	-	TGTGCCTGGAGTGTACGAAGGGGGCGGGCCGGGGAGCTGTTTTTT	CAWSVRRGRAGELFF
TRBV5-4	-	TRBJ2-3	-	TGTGCCAGCAGCTTAAACCCCGGGGGCTCCACAGATACGCAGTATTTT	CASSLNPGGSTDTQYF
TRBV5-6	TRBD1	TRBJ1-4	once	TGTGCCAGCTCGATTTGGGACAGGGGGAATGAAAAACTGTTTTTT	CASSIWDRGNEKLFF
TRBV5-1	-	TRBJ2-7	-	TGCGCCAGCAGCTTGGATCCGGGCGCCTCCTACGAGCAGTACTTC	CASSLDPGASYEQYF
TRBV5-4	-	TRBJ1-3	-	TGTGCCAGCAGCTTGGGGGCGGGCACCCTACGGGGAAACACCATATATTTT	CASSLGAGTLRGNTIYF
TRBV18	TRBD1	TRBJ1-1	-	TGTGCCAGCTCACCATTTCGGGACAGCAGGAACACTGAAGCTTTCTTT	CASSPFRDSRNTEAFF
TRBV7-2	TRBD1	TRBJ1-1	-	TGTGCCAGCAGCCACGGGACAGGGAACACTGAAGCTTTCTTT	CASSHGTGNTEAFF
TRBV7-8	-	TRBJ1-4	-	TGTGCCAGCAGCGACAGGCGGGGGGCTGGTGAAAAACTGTTTTTT	CASSDRRGAGEKLFF
TRBV18	TRBD1	TRBJ1-2	-	TGTGCCAGCTCACCGGCAGGGGGCTTAGATGGCTACACCTTC	CASSPAGGLDGYTF
TRBV4-2	TRBD2	TRBJ2-3	-	TGTGCCAGCAGCCAAGAATGGGCGGGAGTCCAAGATACGCAGTATTTT	CASSQEWAGVQDTQYF
TRBV6-5	-	TRBJ1-2	-	TGTGCCAGCAGTAAACAGGCCTATGGCTACACCTTC	CASSKQAYGYTF
TRBV4-1	-	TRBJ1-5	-	TGCGCCAGCAGCCAATACAGCTTAAATCAGCCCCAGCATTTT	CASSQYSLNQPQHF
TRBV2	-	TRBJ2-2	-	TGTGCCTCCCGCGGCCAGCGGAACGGGGAGCTGTTTTTT	CASRGQRNGELFF
TRBV5-1	-	TRBJ2-5	once	TGCGCCAGCAGCTTGGTGGCGGGGGAGACCCAGTACTTC	CASSLVAGETQYF
TRBV11-3	-	TRBJ2-2	-	TGTGCCAGCAGCCCAAGGACAGTCTCGAACACCGGGGAGCTGTTTTTT	CASSPRTVSNTGELFF
TRBV30	-	TRBJ1-5	-	TGTGCCTGGAGTGTTCTGGAGGGGAGTCAGCCCCAGCATTTT	CAWSVLEGSQPQHF
TRBV3-1/TRBV3-2	TRBD1	TRBJ2-2	-	TGTGCCAGCAGACAGGGGGGTAACACCGGGGAGCTGTTTTTT	CASRQGGNTGELFF
TRBV5-1	TRBD1	TRBJ2-7	-	TGCGCCAGCAGCCCCCGGACAGGAGGATACGAGCAGTACTTC	CASSPRTGGYEQYF
TRBV15	-	TRBJ2-1	-	TGTGCCACCAGCAGAGGGAGGGGGGACTACAATGAGCAGTTCTTC	CATSRGRGDYNEQFF
TRBV2	TRBD1	TRBJ2-1	-	TGTGCCAGCAAAGGGATACAGGGGGCGCGGAATGAGCAGTTCTTC	CASKGIQGARNEQFF
TRBV2	TRBD1	TRBJ1-2	-	TGTGCCAGCAGAGACAGGGCCTATGGCTACACCTTC	CASRDRAYGYTF
TRBV5-1	-	TRBJ2-1	-	TGCGCCAGCAGCGCGCGTACGGGTGAGCAGTTCTTC	CASSARTGEQFF
TRBV7-6	-	TRBJ2-2	once	TGTGCCAGCAGCTTAACGAGATCGGCTGGGGGAACCGGGGAGCTGTTTTTT	CASSLTRSAGGTGELFF
TRBV3-1/TRBV3-2	-	TRBJ1-1	few	TGTGCCAGCAGCCAAGGTGGGAACACTGAAGCTTTCTTT	CASSQGGNTEAFF
TRBV6-5	-	TRBJ1-5	-	TGTGCCAGCAGTTACTCGATGGGGGCGTTGCAGCCCCAGCATTTT	CASSYSMGALQPQHF
TRBV3-1/TRBV3-2	-	TRBJ2-3	-	TGTGCCAGCAGCCAAGGGGGGTCGGATACGCAGTATTTT	CASSQGGSDTQYF
TRBV19	-	TRBJ2-3	-	TGTGCCAGTAGTGGGAGCGTCGGTACGCAGTATTTT	CASSGSVGTQYF